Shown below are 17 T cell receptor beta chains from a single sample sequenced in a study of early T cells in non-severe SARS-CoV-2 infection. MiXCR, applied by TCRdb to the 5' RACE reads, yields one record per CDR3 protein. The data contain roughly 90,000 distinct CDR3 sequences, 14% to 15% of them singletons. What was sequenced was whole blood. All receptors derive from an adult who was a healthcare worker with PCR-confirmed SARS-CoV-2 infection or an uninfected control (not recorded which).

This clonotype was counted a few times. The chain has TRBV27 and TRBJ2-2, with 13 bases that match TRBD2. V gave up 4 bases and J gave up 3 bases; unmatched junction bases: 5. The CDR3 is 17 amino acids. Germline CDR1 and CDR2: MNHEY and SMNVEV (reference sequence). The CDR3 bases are TGTGCCAGCAGTTCGGGACTAGCGGGGTCGCACACCGGGGAGCTGTTTTTT. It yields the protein CASSSGLAGSHTGELFF.

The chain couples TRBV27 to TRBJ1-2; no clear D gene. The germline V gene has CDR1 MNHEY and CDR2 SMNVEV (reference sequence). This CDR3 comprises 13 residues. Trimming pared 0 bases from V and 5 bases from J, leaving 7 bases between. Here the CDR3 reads CASSLSWGYGYTF. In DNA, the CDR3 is TGTGCCAGCAGTTTATCGTGGGGATATGGCTACACCTTC.

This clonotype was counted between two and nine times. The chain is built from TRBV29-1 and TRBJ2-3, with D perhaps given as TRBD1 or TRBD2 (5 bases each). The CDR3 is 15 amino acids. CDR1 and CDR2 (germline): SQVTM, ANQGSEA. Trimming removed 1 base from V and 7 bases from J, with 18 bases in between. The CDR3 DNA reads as TGCAGCGTTGAAGTGGTGGGGGACGCCACGTATACGCAGTATTTT. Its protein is CSVEVVGDATYTQYF.

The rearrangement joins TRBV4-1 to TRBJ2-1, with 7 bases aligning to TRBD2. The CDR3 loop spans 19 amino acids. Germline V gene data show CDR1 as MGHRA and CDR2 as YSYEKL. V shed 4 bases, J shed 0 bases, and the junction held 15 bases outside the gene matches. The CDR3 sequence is CASSLGGGGLFSSYNEQFF. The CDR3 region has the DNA TGCGCCAGCAGCCTAGGCGGGGGAGGACTCTTTAGCTCCTACAATGAGCAGTTCTTC.

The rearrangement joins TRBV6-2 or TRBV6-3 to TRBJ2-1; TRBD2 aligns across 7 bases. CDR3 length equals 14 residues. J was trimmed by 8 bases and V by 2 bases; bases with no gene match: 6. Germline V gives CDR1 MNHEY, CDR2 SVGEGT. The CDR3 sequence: CASSYKPTSDEQFF. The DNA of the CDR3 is TGTGCCAGCAGTTACAAACCTACTAGCGATGAGCAGTTCTTC.

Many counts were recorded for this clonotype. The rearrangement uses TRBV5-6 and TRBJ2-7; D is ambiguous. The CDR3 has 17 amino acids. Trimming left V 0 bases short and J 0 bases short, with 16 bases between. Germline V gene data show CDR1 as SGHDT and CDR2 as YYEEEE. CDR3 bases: TGTGCCAGCAGCTTGGGGCCCGGGCGGTTAAGCTCCTACGAGCAGTACGTC. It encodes CASSLGPGRLSSYEQYV.

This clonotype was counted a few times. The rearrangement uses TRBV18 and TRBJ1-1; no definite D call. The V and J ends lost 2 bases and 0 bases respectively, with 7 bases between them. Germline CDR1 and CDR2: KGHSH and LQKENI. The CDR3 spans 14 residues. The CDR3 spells CASSPDILNTEAFF. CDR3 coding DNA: TGTGCCAGCTCACCAGACATATTGAACACTGAAGCTTTCTTT.

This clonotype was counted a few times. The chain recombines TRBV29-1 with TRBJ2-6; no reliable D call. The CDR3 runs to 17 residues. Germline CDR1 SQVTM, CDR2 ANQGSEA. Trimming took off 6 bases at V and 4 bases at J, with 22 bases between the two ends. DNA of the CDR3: TGCAGCGTGATTGGACGCAAACTACCGTCGGGGGCCAACGTCCTGACTTTC. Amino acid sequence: CSVIGRKLPSGANVLTF.

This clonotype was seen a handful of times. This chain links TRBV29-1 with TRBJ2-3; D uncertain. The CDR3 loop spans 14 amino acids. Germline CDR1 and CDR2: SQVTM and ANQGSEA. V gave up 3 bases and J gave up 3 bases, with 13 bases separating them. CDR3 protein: CSVDPEEETDTQYF. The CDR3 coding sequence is TGCAGCGTTGATCCCGAGGAAGAAACAGATACGCAGTATTTT.

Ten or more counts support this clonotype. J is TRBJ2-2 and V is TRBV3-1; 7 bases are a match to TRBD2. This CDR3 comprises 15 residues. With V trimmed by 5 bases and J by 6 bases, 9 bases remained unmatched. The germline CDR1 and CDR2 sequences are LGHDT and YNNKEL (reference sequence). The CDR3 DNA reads TGTGCCAGCAGCACTGCGGGGGTCGGGTCCGGGGAGCTGTTTTTT. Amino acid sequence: CASSTAGVGSGELFF.

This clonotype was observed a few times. The chain's CDR3 is CASSQGLAERETQYF. The CDR3 DNA follows: TGTGCCAGCAGCCAGGGCCTAGCGGAGAGAGAGACCCAGTACTTC. The chain joins TRBV3-1 to TRBJ2-5; the match to TRBD2 covers 7 bases. The CDR3 runs to 15 residues. CDR1 is LGHDT, CDR2 YNNKEL, per germline (reference sequence). J lost 4 bases, V lost 3 bases, and 8 bases had no gene match.

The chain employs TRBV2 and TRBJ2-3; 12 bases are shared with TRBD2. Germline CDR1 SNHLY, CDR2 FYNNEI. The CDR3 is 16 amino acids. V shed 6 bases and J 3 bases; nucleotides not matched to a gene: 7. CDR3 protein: CASSVSLAGGTDTQYF. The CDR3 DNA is TGTGCCAGCAGCGTATCACTAGCGGGGGGAACAGATACGCAGTATTTT.

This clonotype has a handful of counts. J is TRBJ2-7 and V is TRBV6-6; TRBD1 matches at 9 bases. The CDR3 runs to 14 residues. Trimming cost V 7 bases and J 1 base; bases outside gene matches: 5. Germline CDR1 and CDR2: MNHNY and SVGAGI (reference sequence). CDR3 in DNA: TGTGCCAGCAAAATGGGACAGGGTTCCTACGAGCAGTACGTC. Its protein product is CASKMGQGSYEQYV.

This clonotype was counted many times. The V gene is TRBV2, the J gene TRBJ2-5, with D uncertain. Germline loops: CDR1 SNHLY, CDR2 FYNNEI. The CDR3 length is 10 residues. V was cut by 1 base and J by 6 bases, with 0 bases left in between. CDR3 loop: CASSEETQYF. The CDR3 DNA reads TGTGCCAGCAGTGAAGAGACCCAGTACTTC.

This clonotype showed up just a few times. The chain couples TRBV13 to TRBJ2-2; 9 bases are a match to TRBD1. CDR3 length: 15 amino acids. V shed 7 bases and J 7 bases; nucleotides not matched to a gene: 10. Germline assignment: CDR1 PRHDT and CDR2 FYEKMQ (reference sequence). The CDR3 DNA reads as TGTGCCAGCAACCTCAGGACAGGGGCGAGCGGGGAGCTGTTTTTT. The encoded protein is CASNLRTGASGELFF.

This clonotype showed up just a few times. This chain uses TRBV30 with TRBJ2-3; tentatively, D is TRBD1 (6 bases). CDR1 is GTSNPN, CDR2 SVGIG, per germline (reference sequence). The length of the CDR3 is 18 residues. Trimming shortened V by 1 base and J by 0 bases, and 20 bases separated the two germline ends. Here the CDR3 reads CAWSDPSTGHLSTDTQYF. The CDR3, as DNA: TGTGCCTGGAGTGACCCTTCGACGGGACACCTTAGCACAGATACGCAGTATTTT. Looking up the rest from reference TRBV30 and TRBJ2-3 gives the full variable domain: SQTIHQWPATLVQPVGSPLSLECTVEGTSNPNLYWYRQAAGRGLQLLFYSVGIGQISSEVPQNLSASRPQDRQFILSSKKLLLSDSGFYLCAWSDPSTGHLSTDTQYFGPGTRLTVL.

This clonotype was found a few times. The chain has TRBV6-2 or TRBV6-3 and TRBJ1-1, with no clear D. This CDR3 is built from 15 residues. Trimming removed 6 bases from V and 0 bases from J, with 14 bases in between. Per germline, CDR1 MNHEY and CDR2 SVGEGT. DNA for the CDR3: TGTGCCAGCAGCCTCCCGGTTAGTATGAACACTGAAGCTTTCTTT. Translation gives CASSLPVSMNTEAFF.